Each of the 16 T cell receptor beta chains below was sequenced from the same sample in a study of beta chain features in type 1 diabetes. Findings and limits, study-wide: The study found moderately but significantly shorter TCRB CDR3s in all four CD4+ subsets of Type 1 diabetes patients.

These receptors lack a known antigen. Of the isolated RNA, all was reverse transcribed, and so the sequenced material was expressed TCRB transcripts. Using immunoSEQ multiplex PCR, the repertoire was profiled, and TCRdb retains in-frame clones only, with some absent. This sample has under 850,000 clones; under 15% occur once, and the top ten carry less than 0.025%. What was sequenced was naive CD4+ T cells from blood. These TCRs come from a man between 18 and 35 years old with type 1 diabetes.

There are a few counts of this clone. Other DNA sequences in this specimen translate into the identical CDR3. The chain joins TRBV11-2 to TRBJ2-7; 10 bases align to TRBD1. Trimming cost V 3 bases and J 3 bases; bases outside gene matches: 2. Germline values: CDR1 SGHAT, CDR2 FQNNGV. The CDR3 spans 14 residues. In DNA, the CDR3 is TGTGCCAGCAGCTTGGGACAGGGGAACTACGAGCAGTACTTC. Protein sequence: CASSLGQGNYEQYF.

The CDR3 loop is CATKGCWCSYF. The CDR3, as DNA: TGCGCCACTAAAGGCTGTTGGTGTTCGTACTTC. This rearrangement joins TRBV10-1 to TRBJ2-5; D is unclear. Germline CDR1 is WNHNN and CDR2 is SYGVQD (reference sequence). The V end was cut by 10 bases, the J end by 13 bases, with 19 bases between. This CDR3 comprises 11 residues.

This clone has just a few counts. V is TRBV28 and J is TRBJ1-3; D ambiguous. Germline CDR1 and CDR2: MDHEN and SYDVKM. The CDR3 contains 14 residues. V was trimmed by 3 bases and J by 2 bases, leaving 8 bases between them. CDR3 protein: CASSFGSPGNTIYF. The CDR3 DNA reads as TGTGCCAGCAGTTTCGGCTCCCCTGGAAACACCATATATTTT. The variable domain in full, with the rest retrieved from reference TRBV28 and TRBJ1-3, is DVKVTQSSRYLVKRTGEKVFLECVQDMDHENMFWYRQDPGLGLRLIYFSYDVKMKEKGDIPEGYSVSREKKERFSLILESASTNQTSMYLCASSFGSPGNTIYFGEGSWLTVV.

J is TRBJ2-7 and V is TRBV5-6, with no clear D. V lost 0 bases, J lost 2 bases, and 9 bases lay in between. CDR3 length: 14 amino acids. CDR1 is SGHDT, CDR2 YYEEEE, per germline. For the CDR3, the DNA is TGTGCCAGCAGCTTGGGGTACCCCACCTACGAGCAGTACTTC. It specifies CASSLGYPTYEQYF. The full variable domain, rest sourced from reference TRBV5-6 and TRBJ2-7, is DAGVTQSPTHLIKTRGQQVTLRCSPKSGHDTVSWYQQALGQGPQFIFQYYEEEERQRGNFPDRFSGHQFPNYSSELNVNALLLGDSALYLCASSLGYPTYEQYFGPGTRLTVT.

This sequence joins TRBV29-1 and TRBJ2-1, with TRBD2 identical over 10 bases. With V trimmed by 5 bases and J by 0 bases, 13 bases remained unmatched. The CDR3 is 18 amino acids. Per the germline V gene, CDR1 is SQVTM and CDR2 is ANQGSEA. The CDR3 reads CSVKKGSGGLSSYNEQFF. Written as DNA, the CDR3 is TGCAGCGTTAAAAAGGGTAGCGGGGGGCTTAGCTCCTACAATGAGCAGTTCTTC.

This chain uses TRBV18 with TRBJ1-6, with D unclear. The germline V and J ends were trimmed by 2 bases and 0 bases, with 5 bases remaining between them. The CDR3 contains 15 residues. Germline assignment: CDR1 KGHSH and CDR2 LQKENI. CDR3 coding DNA: TGTGCCAGCTCACCAGGACCCTCCTATAATTCACCCCTCCACTTT. The encoded protein is CASSPGPSYNSPLHF.

This chain joins TRBV13 and TRBJ2-1; D gene uncertain. Per germline, CDR1 PRHDT and CDR2 FYEKMQ (reference sequence). V shed 1 base and J shed 5 bases, with 12 bases lying between them. The CDR3 totals 15 residues. The CDR3 is CASSLVRTLDNEQFF. The CDR3 DNA is TGTGCCAGCAGCTTAGTTCGGACCCTCGACAATGAGCAGTTCTTC.

V and J are TRBV5-1 and TRBJ2-7, with 8 bases lining up with TRBD1. V trimming: 4 bases; J trimming: 5 bases; junction bases outside the gene matches: 11. CDR1 is SGHRS, CDR2 YFSETQ, per germline. The CDR3 consists of 15 residues. CDR3 residues: CASSGEYRGMNEQYF. CDR3 sequence (DNA): TGCGCCAGCAGCGGGGAGTACAGGGGGATGAACGAGCAGTACTTC.

This chain links TRBV9 with TRBJ2-5, with D possibly matching TRBD1 (6 bases). The CDR3 spans 16 residues. In germline, CDR1 is SGDLS, CDR2 YYNGEE. V was trimmed by 0 bases and J by 4 bases, leaving 16 bases between them. The CDR3 DNA is TGTGCCAGCAGCGTAGGTTCAGGGGATCTTGGAGAGACCCAGTACTTC. This gives the protein CASSVGSGDLGETQYF.

This sequence joins TRBV29-1 and TRBJ1-1; possible D gene TRBD1, 5 bases. In germline, CDR1 is SQVTM, CDR2 ANQGSEA. The CDR3 is 13 residues long. Trimming stripped 6 bases from V and 5 bases from J, with 16 bases between. CDR3 nucleotide sequence: TGCAGCGTGGCCGGGACCCTGGGGACTGAAGCTTTCTTT. Translating it yields CSVAGTLGTEAFF.

In the case of this clone: At the DNA level, this CDR3 is encoded by other sequences in the same sample as well. This chain joins TRBV5-1 and TRBJ2-7; D remains unclear. This CDR3 is built from 11 residues. Germline CDR1 reads SGHRS; CDR2 reads YFSETQ. Trimming removed 3 bases from V and 1 base from J, with 2 bases in between. The CDR3 region is CASSSSYEQYF. The CDR3 DNA reads TGCGCCAGCAGCTCTTCCTACGAGCAGTACTTC.

J is TRBJ2-7 and V is TRBV11-3, with no clear D. The V and J ends lost 1 base and 5 bases respectively, with 6 bases between them. The CDR3 runs to 12 residues. CDR1 is SGHNT and CDR2 is YENEEA in the germline V gene. The CDR3, as DNA: TGTGCCAGCAGCTTAGTGACTGACGAGCAGTACTTC. Its translation: CASSLVTDEQYF.

This clone was detected a few times. The same CDR3 is also encoded by other DNA sequences in this sample. The chain couples TRBV29-1 to TRBJ1-1; 8 bases map to TRBD1. The ends lost 6 bases at V and 5 bases at J; junction bases unmatched: 5. The germline V gene has CDR1 SQVTM and CDR2 ANQGSEA. There are 12 residues in the CDR3. CDR3 residues: CSVGQGGTEAFF. The CDR3 DNA is TGCAGCGTCGGACAGGGTGGAACTGAAGCTTTCTTT.

The table lists this clone with a few counts. This chain connects TRBV14 to TRBJ1-1, with TRBD1 matching 9 bases. The J segment lost 0 bases and the V segment lost 0 bases, leaving 8 bases of the junction unmatched. The CDR3 spans 18 residues. Germline V CDR1 and CDR2: SGHDN, FVKESK. DNA of the CDR3: TGTGCCAGCAGCCAAGATCTTGCAACAGGGGGCGTGAACACTGAAGCTTTCTTT. This codes for CASSQDLATGGVNTEAFF. Using reference TRBV14 and TRBJ1-1 for the parts outside the CDR3, the full variable domain is EAGVTQFPSHSVIEKGQTVTLRCDPISGHDNLYWYRRVMGKEIKFLLHFVKESKQDESGMPNNRFLAERTGGTYSTLKVQPAELEDSGVYFCASSQDLATGGVNTEAFFGQGTRLTVV.

V usage is TRBV11-2 and J usage is TRBJ1-6; 9 bases agree with TRBD1. The germline V gene encodes CDR1 SGHAT and CDR2 FQNNGV. The CDR3 is 16 residues long. V shed 5 bases, J shed 7 bases, and the junction held 9 bases outside the gene matches. DNA of the CDR3: TGTGCCAGCAGCGTAGGTTCCGGGACAGGGAATTCACCCCTCCACTTT. Encoded protein: CASSVGSGTGNSPLHF.

J is TRBJ2-7 and V is TRBV4-1, with D perhaps matching TRBD2 (5 bases). Germline CDR1 MGHRA, CDR2 YSYEKL. There are 16 residues in the CDR3. The germline V and J ends were trimmed by 8 bases and 3 bases, with 23 bases remaining between them. CDR3 sequence (DNA): TGCGCCAGCGCGACCCAAATGGGAGCGGCGATCTACGAGCAGTACTTC. Its translation is CASATQMGAAIYEQYF.